This T cell receptor (beta chain) was retrieved from a study of OX40 agonist ivuxolimab in advanced cancers. Germline CDR1 is SGDLS and CDR2 is YYNGEE. This CDR3 contains 14 residues. V lost 4 bases and J 4 bases, leaving 12 bases between the germline ends. Here immunoSEQ multiplex PCR was the method, and the copy in TCRdb shows in-frame clones only, minus some. The profile covers more than 65,000 clones, with around 94% appearing a single time and about a sixth taken by the ten largest. V gene TRBV9 combines with J gene TRBJ2-1; either TRBD1 or TRBD2 may supply D (5 bases each). This TCR came from an adult with an advanced solid tumor such as melanoma, head and neck, liver or kidney cancer. Sequenced here: CD4+ or CD8+ T cells sorted from blood, sampled in a trial of the OX40 agonist ivuxolimab. DNA for the CDR3: TGTGCCAGCAGCCCATATGGGGGATACAATGAGCAGTTCTTC. This gives the protein CASSPYGGYNEQFF.